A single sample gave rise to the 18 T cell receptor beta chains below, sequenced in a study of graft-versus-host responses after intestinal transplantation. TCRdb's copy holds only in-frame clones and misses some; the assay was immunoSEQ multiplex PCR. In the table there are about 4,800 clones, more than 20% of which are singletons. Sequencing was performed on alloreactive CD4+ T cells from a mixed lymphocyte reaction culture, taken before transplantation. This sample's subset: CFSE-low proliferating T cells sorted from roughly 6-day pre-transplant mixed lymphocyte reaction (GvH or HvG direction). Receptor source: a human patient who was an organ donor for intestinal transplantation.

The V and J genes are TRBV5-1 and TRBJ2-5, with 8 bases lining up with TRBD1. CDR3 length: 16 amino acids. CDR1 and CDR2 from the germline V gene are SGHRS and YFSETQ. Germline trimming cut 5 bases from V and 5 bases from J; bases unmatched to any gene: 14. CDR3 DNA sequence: TGCGCCAGCAGGAGGGGGACAGGACCTTACGGGGAGACCCAGTACTTC. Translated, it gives CASRRGTGPYGETQYF.

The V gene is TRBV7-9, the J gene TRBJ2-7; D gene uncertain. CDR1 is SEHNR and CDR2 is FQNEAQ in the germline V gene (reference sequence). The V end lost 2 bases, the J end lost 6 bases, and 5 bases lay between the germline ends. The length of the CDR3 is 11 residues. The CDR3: CASSLHSEQYF. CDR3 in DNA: TGTGCCAGCAGCTTACATAGCGAGCAGTACTTC. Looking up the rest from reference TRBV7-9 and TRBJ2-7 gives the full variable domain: DTGVSQNPRHKITKRGQNVTFRCDPISEHNRLYWYRQTLGQGPEFLTYFQNEAQLEKSRLLSDRFSAERPKGSFSTLEIQRTEQGDSAMYLCASSLHSEQYFGPGTRLTVT.

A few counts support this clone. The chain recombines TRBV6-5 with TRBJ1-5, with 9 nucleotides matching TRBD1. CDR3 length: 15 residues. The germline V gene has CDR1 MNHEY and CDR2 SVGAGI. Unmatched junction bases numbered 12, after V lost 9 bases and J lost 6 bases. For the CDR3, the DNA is TGTGCCAGTGCCCGACCGGGACAGGGCGGTCAGCCCCAGCATTTT. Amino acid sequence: CASARPGQGGQPQHF.

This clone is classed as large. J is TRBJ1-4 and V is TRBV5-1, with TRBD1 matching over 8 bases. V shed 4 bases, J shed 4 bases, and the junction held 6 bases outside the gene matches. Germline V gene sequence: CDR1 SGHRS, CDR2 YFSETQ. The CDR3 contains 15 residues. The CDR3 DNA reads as TGCGCCAGCAGCCGCGGGACAGGACATAATGAAAAACTGTTTTTT. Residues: CASSRGTGHNEKLFF.

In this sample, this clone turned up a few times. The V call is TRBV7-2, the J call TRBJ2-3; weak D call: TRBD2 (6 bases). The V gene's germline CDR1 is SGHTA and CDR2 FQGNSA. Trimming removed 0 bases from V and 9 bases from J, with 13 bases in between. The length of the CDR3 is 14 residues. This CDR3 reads CASSLAAGPITQYF. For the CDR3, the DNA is TGTGCCAGCAGCTTAGCGGCGGGACCCATAACGCAGTATTTT. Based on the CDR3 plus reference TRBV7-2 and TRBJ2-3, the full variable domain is GAGVSQSPSNKVTEKGKDVELRCDPISGHTALYWYRQSLGQGLEFLIYFQGNSAPDKSGLPSDRFSAERTGGSVSTLTIQRTQQEDSAVYLCASSLAAGPITQYFGPGTRLTVL.

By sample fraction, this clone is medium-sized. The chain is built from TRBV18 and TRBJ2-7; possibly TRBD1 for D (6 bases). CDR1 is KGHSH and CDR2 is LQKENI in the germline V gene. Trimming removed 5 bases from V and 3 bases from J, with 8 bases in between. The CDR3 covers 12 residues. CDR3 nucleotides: TGTGCCAGCTCAGCGACAGGCTACGAGCAGTACTTC. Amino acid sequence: CASSATGYEQYF.

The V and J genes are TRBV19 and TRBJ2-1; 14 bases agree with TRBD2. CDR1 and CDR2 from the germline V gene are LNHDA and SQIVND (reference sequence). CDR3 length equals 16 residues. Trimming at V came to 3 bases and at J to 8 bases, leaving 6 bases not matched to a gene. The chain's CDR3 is CASSIRRGLAGDEQFF. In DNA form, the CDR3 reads TGTGCCAGTAGTATCAGGCGGGGACTAGCGGGAGATGAGCAGTTCTTC.

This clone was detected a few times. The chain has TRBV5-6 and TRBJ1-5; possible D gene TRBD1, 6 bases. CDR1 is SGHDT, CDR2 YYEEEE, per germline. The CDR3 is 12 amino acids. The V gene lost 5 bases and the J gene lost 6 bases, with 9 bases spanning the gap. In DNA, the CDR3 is TGTGCCAGCAGTAGGGGGGGTCAGCCCCAGCATTTT. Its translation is CASSRGGQPQHF.

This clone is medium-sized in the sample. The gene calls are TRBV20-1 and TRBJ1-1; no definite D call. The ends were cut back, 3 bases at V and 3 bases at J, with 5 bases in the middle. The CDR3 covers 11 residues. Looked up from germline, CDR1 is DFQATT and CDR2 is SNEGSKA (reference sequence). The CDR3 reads CSARLYTEAFF. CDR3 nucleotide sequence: TGCAGTGCTAGGCTATACACTGAAGCTTTCTTT.

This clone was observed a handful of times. For the CDR3, the DNA is TGTGCCAGCAGCCCCACAGGGTATAGCAATCAGCCCCAGCATTTT. Translated, it gives CASSPTGYSNQPQHF. This sequence joins TRBV6-5 and TRBJ1-5, with a possible D match to TRBD1 (6 bases). This CDR3 comprises 15 residues. V lost 6 bases, J lost 0 bases, and 12 bases lay in between. Germline CDR1 reads MNHEY; CDR2 reads SVGAGI.

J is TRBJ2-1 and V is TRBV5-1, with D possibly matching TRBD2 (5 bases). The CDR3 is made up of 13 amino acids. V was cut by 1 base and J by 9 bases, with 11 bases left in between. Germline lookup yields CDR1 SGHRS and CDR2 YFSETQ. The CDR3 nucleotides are TGCGCCAGCAGCTTGTTGACGGGGAGTGAGCAGTTCTTC. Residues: CASSLLTGSEQFF.

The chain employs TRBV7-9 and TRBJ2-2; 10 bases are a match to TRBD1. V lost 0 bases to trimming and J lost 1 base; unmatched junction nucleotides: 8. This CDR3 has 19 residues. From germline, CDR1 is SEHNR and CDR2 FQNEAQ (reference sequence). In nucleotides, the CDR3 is TGTGCCAGCAGCTTAGCGTATAGATGGGACAGGGGGAACACCGGGGAGCTGTTTTTT. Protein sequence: CASSLAYRWDRGNTGELFF.

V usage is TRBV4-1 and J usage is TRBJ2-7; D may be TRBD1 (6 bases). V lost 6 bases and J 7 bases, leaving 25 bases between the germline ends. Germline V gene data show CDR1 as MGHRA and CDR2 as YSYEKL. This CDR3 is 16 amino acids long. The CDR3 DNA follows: TGCGCCAGCAGGAAAGAAAGCTGGGGGCTGGTAGGGGAGCAGTACTTC. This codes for CASRKESWGLVGEQYF.

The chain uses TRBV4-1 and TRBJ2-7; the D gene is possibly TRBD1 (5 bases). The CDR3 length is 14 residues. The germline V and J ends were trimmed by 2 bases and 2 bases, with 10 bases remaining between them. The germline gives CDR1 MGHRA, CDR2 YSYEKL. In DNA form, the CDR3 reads TGCGCCAGCAGCCAAATAGACAGTACCTACGAGCAGTACTTC. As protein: CASSQIDSTYEQYF.

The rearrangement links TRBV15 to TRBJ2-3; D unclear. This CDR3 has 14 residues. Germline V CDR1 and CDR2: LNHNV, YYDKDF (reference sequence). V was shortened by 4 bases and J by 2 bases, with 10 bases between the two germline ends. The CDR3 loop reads CATSTGVATDTQYF. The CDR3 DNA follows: TGTGCCACCAGCACCGGCGTAGCCACAGATACGCAGTATTTT.

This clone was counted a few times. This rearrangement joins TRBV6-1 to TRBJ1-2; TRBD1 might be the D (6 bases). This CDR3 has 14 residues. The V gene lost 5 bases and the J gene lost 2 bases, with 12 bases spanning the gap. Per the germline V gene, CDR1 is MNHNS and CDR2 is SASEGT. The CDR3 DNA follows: TGTGCCAGCAGTCGTTCGACAGGAAACTATGGCTACACCTTC. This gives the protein CASSRSTGNYGYTF.

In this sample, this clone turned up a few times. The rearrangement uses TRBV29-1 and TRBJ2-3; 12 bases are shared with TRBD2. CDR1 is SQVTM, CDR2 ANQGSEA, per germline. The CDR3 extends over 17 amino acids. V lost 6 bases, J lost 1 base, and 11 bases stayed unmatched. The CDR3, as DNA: TGCAGCGTCCCGGCGACTAGCGGGGGCGGGGGCACAGATACGCAGTATTTT. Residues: CSVPATSGGGGTDTQYF.

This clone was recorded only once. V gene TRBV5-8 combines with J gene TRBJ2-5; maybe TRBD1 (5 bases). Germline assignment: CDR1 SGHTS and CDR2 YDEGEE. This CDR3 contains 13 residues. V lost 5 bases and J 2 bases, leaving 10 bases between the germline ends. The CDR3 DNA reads TGTGCCAGCAGGAAAAGGGGTCAAGAGACCCAGTACTTC. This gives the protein CASRKRGQETQYF.